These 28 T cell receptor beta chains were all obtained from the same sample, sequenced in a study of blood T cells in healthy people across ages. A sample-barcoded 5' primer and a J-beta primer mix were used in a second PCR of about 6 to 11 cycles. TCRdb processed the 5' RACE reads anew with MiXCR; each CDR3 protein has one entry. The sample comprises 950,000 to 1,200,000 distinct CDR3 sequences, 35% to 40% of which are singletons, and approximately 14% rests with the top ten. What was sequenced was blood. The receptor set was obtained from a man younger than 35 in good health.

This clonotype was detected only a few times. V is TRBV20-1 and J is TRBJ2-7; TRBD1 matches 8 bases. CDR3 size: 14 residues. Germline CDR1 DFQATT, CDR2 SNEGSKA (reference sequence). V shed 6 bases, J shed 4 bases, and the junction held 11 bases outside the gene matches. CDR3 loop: CSADSGTGTYEQYF. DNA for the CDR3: TGCAGTGCCGATTCCGGGACAGGAACTTACGAGCAGTACTTC.

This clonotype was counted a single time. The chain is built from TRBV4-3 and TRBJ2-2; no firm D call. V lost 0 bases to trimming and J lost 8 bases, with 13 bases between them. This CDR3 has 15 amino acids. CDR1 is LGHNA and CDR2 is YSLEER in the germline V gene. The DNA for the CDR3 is TGCGCCAGCAGCCAAGATCTGGGAAGTGGTGGGGAGCTGTTTTTT. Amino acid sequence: CASSQDLGSGGELFF.

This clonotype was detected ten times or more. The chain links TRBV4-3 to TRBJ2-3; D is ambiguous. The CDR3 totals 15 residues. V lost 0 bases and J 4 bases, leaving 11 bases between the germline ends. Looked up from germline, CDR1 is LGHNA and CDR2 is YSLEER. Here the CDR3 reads CASSQERSIPDTQYF. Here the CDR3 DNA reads TGCGCCAGCAGCCAAGAGCGGAGTATCCCAGATACGCAGTATTTT.

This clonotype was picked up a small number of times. DNA of the CDR3: TGCAGTGCTGTGGGACAGCAAATTGGTCAGCCCCAGCATTTT. It codes for CSAVGQQIGQPQHF. J is TRBJ1-5 and V is TRBV20-1, with 7 nucleotides matching TRBD1. Germline V gene lookup returns CDR1 DFQATT and CDR2 SNEGSKA (reference sequence). The CDR3 spans 14 residues. V lost 5 bases, J lost 6 bases, and 10 bases stayed unmatched.

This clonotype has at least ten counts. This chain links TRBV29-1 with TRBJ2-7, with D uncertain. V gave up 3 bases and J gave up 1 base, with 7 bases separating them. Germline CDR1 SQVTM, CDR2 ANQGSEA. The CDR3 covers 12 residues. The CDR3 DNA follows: TGCAGCGTTGAGGCCGGATCCTACGAGCAGTACTTC. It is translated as CSVEAGSYEQYF.

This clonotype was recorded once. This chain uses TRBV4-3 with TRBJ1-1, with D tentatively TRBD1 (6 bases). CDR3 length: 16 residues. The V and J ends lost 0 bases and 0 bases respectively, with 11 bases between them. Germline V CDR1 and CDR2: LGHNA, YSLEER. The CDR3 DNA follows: TGCGCCAGCAGCCAAGACCTGGACAGTGTGAACACTGAAGCTTTCTTT. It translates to CASSQDLDSVNTEAFF.

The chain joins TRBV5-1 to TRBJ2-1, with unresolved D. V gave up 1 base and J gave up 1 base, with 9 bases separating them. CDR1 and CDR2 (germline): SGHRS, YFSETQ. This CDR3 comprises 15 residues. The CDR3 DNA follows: TGCGCCAGCAGCTTGTCCGAAGGATCCTACAATGAGCAGTTCTTC. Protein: CASSLSEGSYNEQFF.

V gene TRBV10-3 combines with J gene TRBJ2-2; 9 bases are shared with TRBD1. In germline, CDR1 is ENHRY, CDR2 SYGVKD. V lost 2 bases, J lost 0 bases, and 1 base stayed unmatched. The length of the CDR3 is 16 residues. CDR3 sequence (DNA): TGTGCCATCAGTGAGAGGGACAGGGCGAACACCGGGGAGCTGTTTTTT. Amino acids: CAISERDRANTGELFF.

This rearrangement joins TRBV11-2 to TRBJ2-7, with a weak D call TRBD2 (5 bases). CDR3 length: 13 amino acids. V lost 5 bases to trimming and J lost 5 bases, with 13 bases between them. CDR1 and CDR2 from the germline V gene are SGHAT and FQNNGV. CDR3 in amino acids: CASSPGVAHEQYF. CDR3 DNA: TGTGCCAGCAGCCCCGGGGTAGCCCACGAGCAGTACTTC.

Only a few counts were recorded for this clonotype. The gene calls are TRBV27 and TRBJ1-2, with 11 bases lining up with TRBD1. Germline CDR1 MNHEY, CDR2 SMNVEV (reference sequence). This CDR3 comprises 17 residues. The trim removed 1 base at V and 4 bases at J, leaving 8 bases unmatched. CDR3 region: CASSLFRTGGEGYGYTF. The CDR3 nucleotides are TGTGCCAGCAGTTTATTTCGGACAGGGGGCGAGGGCTATGGCTACACCTTC.

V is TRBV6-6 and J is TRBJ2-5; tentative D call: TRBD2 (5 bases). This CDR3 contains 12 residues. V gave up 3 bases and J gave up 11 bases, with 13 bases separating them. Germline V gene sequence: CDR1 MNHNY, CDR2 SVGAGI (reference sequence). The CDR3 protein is CASSYSMREQYF. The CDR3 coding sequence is TGTGCCAGCAGTTATAGTATGAGGGAGCAGTACTTC.

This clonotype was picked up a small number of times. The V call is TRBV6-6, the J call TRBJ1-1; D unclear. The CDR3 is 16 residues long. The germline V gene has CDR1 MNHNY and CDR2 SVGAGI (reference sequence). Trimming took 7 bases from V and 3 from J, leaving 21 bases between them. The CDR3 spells CASTQGRERWDTEAFF. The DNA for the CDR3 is TGTGCCAGCACTCAAGGGAGGGAGCGTTGGGACACTGAAGCTTTCTTT.

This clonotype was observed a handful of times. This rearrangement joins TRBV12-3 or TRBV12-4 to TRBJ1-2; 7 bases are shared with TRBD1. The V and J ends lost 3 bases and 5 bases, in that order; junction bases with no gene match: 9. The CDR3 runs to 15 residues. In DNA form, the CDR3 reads TGTGCCAGCAGTTTCCGAGACAGGGCCACTTATGGCTACACCTTC. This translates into CASSFRDRATYGYTF.

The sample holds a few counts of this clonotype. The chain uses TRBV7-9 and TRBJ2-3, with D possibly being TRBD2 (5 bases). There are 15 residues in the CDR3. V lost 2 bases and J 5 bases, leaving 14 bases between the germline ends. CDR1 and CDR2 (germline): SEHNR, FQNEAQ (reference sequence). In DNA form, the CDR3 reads TGTGCCAGCAGCTTAAACTCGGGGTTGAGAGATACGCAGTATTTT. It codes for CASSLNSGLRDTQYF.

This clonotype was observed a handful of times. For the CDR3, the DNA is TGTGCCTGGAGGCGAATCGGGACACAGGGTGGCAACGTCCTGACTTTC. Translation gives CAWRRIGTQGGNVLTF. The chain uses TRBV30 and TRBJ2-6; D might be TRBD1 (6 bases). V was cut by 3 bases and J by 9 bases, with 21 bases left in between. In germline, CDR1 is GTSNPN, CDR2 SVGIG (reference sequence). This CDR3 contains 16 residues.

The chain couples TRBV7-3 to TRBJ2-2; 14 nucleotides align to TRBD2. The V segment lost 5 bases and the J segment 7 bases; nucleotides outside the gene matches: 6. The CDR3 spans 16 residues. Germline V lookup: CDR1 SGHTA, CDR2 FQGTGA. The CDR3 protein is CASSPRTSGGHGELFF. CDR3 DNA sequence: TGTGCCAGCAGCCCTCGGACTAGCGGGGGGCACGGGGAGCTGTTTTTT.

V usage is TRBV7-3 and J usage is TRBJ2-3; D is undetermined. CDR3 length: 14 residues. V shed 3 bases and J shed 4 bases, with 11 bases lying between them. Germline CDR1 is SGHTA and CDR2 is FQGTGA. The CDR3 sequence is CASSFEARADTQYF. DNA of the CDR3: TGTGCCAGCAGCTTCGAAGCTAGGGCAGATACGCAGTATTTT.

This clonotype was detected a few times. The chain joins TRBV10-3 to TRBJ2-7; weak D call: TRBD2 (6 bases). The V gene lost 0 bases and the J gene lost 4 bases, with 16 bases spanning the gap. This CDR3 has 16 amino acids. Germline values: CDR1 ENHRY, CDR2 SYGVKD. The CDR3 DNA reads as TGTGCCATCAGTGAGTCGAGGGACTCGCCCCTTTACGAGCAGTACTTC. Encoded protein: CAISESRDSPLYEQYF.

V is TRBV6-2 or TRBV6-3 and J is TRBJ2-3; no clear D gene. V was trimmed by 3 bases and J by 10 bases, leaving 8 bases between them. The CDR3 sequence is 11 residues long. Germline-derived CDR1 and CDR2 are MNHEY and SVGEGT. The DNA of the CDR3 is TGTGCCAGCAGTTATCTCACCGCGCAGTATTTT. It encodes CASSYLTAQYF.

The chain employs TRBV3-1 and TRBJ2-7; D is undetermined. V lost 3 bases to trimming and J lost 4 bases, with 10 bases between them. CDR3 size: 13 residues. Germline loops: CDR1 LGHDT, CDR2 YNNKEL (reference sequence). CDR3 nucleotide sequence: TGTGCCAGCAGCCAGCTGCCTACTTACGAGCAGTACTTC. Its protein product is CASSQLPTYEQYF.

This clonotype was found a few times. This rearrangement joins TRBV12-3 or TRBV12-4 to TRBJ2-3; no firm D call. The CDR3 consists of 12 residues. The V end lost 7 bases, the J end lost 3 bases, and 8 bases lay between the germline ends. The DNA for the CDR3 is TGTGCCAGCAACCTCATTACAGATACGCAGTATTTT. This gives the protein CASNLITDTQYF.

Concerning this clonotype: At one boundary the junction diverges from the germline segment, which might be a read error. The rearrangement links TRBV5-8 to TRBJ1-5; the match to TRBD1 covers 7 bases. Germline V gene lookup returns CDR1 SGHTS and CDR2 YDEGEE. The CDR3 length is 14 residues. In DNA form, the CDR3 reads TGCGCCAGCGGACGGACAGGTCGCAATCAGCCCCAGCATTTT. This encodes CASGRTGRNQPQHF.

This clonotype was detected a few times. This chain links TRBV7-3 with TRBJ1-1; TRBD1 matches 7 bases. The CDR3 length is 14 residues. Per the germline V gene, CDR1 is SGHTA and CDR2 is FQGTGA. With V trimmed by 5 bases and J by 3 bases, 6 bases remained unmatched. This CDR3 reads CASSTQGEDTEAFF. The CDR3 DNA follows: TGTGCCAGCAGCACCCAGGGGGAGGACACTGAAGCTTTCTTT.

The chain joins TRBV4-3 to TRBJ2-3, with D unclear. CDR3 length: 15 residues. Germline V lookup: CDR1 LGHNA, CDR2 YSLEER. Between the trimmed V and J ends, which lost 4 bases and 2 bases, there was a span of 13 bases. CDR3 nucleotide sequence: TGCGCCAGCAGCCCCCAACGGTCGACCACAGATACGCAGTATTTT. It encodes CASSPQRSTTDTQYF.

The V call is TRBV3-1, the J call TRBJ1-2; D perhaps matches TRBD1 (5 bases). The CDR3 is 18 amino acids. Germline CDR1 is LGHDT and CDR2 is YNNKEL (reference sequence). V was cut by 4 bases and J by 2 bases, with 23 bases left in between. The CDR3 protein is CASSPQSLQAGPNYGYTF. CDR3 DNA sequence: TGTGCCAGCAGCCCCCAGTCGCTACAAGCAGGGCCGAACTATGGCTACACCTTC. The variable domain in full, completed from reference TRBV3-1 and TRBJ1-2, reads DTAVSQTPKYLVTQMGNDKSIKCEQNLGHDTMYWYKQDSKKFLKIMFSYNNKELIINETVPNRFSPKSPDKAHLNLHINSLELGDSAVYFCASSPQSLQAGPNYGYTFGSGTRLTVV.

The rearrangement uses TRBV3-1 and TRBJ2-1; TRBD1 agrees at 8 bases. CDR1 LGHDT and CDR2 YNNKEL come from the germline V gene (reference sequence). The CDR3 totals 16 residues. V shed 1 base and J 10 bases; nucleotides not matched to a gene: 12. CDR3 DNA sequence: TGTGCCAGCAGCCAAGGGGTTAGGACAGGGTTCGAGGAGCAGTTCTTC. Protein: CASSQGVRTGFEEQFF.

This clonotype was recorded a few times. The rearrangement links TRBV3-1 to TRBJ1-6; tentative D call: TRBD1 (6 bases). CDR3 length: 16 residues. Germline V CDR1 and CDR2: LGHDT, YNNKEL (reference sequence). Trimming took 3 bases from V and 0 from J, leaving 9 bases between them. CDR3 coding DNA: TGTGCCAGCAGCCATGGACAGAGCTCCTATAATTCACCCCTCCACTTT. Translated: CASSHGQSSYNSPLHF.

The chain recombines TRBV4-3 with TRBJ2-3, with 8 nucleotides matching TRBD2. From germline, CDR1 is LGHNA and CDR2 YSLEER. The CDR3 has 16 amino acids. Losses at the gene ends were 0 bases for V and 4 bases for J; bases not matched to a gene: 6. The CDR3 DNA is TGCGCCAGCAGCCAAGACGGTAGCGGGGTATCAGATACGCAGTATTTT. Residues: CASSQDGSGVSDTQYF.